This entry describes one T cell receptor (beta chain). The antigen is not known. V was clipped by 9 bases and J by 7 bases, with 12 bases between them. The CDR3 runs to 12 residues. CDR1 and CDR2 from the germline V gene are MGHDK and SYGVNS. Libraries were prepared by immunoSEQ multiplex PCR; TCRdb keeps only in-frame clonotypes and omits some of them. This sample has fewer than 45,000 clones, with around 80% found just once. This specimen belongs to a study of OX40 agonist ivuxolimab in advanced cancers. The overall study: Those enrolled were 82.7% male, with a mean age of 60 years and ages from roughly 20 to 85. Study-level points and caveats: Some patients without response likewise showed low normalized clonal expansion.

The specimen was CD4+ or CD8+ T cells sorted from blood, collected in a trial of the OX40 agonist ivuxolimab. The TCR originated in an adult with an advanced solid tumor such as melanoma, head and neck, liver or kidney cancer. V is TRBV25-1 and J is TRBJ2-2; D is perhaps TRBD2 (5 bases). CDR3 DNA: TGTGCCAGTACCCGGGATTACGGGGAGCTGTTTTTT. This encodes CASTRDYGELFF.